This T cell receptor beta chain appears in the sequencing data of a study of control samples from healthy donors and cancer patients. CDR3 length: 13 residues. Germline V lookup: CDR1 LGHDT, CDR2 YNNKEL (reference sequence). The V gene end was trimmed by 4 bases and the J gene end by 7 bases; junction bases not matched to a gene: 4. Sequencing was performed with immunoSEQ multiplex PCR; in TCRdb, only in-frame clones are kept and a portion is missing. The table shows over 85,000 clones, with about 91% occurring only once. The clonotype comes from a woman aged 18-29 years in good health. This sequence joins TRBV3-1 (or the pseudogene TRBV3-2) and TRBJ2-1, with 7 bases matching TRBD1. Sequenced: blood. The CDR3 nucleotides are TGTGCCAGCAGCCTCCCGACAGGGAATGAGCAGTTCTTC. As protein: CASSLPTGNEQFF.